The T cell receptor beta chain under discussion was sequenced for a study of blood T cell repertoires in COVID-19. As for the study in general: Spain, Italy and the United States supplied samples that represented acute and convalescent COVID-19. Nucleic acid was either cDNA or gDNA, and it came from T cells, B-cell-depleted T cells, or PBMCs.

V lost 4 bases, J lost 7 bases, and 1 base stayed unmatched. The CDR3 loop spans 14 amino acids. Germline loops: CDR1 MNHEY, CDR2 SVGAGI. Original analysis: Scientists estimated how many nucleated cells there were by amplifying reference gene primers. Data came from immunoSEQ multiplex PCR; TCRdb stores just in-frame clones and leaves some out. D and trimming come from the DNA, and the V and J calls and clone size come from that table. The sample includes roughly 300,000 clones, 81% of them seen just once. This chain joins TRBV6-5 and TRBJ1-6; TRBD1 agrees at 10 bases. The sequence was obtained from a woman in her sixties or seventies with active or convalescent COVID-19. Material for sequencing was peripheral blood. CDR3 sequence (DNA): TGTGCCAGCAGTTTGGACAGGGGGAATTCACCCCTCCACTTT. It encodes CASSLDRGNSPLHF.